One TCR beta chain is described in this entry. Antigen: not known. The time point here: pre-reinfection, 55 to 20 weeks before reinfection detection. No in vitro expansion preceded TCR sequencing of the sorted cells. People who inject drugs from Montreal's HEPCO study were the donors. A couple of donors provided sorted CD3+ CD8+ CD45RO- naive CD8 T cells at all three reinfection time points. The sample originates from a study of memory CD8 T cells in hepatitis C reinfection. As for the study in general: Samples before reinfection came 55 to 20 weeks prior to detection.

Using immunoSEQ multiplex PCR, the repertoire was profiled, and TCRdb retains in-frame clones only, with some absent. The repertoire includes about 6,600 clones, roughly nine tenths of them detected once, and around a fifth sits in the top ten. The CDR3 loop spans 13 amino acids. The germline V gene has CDR1 MNHEY and CDR2 SVGAGI. Trimming took off 6 bases at V and 2 bases at J, with 10 bases between the two ends. Overall study findings and caveats: With five donors, public clonotype conclusions could not be definitive.

The origin of this receptor is a man aged 50 to 59 with hepatitis C virus infection. J is TRBJ1-1 and V is TRBV6-5; D possibly corresponds to TRBD1 (5 bases). The source material was naive CD8+ T cells sorted from blood. The CDR3 spells CASSLTENTEAFF. Here the CDR3 DNA reads TGTGCCAGCAGCTTGACAGAAAACACTGAAGCTTTCTTT.